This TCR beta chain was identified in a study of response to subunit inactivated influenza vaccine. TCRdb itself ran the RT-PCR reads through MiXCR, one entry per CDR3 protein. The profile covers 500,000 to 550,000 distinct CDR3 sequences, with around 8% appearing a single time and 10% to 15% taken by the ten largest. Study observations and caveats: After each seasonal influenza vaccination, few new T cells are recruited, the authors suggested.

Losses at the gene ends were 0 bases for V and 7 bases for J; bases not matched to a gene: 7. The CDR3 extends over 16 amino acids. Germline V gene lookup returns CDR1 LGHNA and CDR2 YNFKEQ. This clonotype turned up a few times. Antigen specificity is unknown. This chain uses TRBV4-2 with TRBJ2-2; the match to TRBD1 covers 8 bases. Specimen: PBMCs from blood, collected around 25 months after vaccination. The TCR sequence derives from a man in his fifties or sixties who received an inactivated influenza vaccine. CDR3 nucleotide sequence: TGTGCCAGCAGCCAAGACGGTCAGGGGGCTGTCGGGGAGCTGTTTTTT. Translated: CASSQDGQGAVGELFF.